This section outlines one T cell receptor (beta chain) sequence together with its context. The sample is drawn from a study of T cell responses to AZD1222 COVID-19 vaccine. Measured with immunoSEQ multiplex PCR; TCRdb has only the in-frame clones, and not every one. The sample has about 130,000 clones; 85% to 95% are singletons. The CDR3 runs to 16 residues. The germline gives CDR1 MNHEY, CDR2 SMNVEV (reference sequence). Trimming removed 3 bases at V and 8 bases at J, with 22 bases between. This chain uses TRBV27 with TRBJ1-2; maybe TRBD1 (5 bases). This receptor was obtained from an adult in good health. Sample: peripheral blood, taken on day 0 of AZD1222 vaccination. The CDR3 here is CASSFIGGDWTYGYTF. For the CDR3, the DNA is TGTGCCAGCAGTTTTATAGGAGGCGATTGGACATACGGCTACACCTTC.